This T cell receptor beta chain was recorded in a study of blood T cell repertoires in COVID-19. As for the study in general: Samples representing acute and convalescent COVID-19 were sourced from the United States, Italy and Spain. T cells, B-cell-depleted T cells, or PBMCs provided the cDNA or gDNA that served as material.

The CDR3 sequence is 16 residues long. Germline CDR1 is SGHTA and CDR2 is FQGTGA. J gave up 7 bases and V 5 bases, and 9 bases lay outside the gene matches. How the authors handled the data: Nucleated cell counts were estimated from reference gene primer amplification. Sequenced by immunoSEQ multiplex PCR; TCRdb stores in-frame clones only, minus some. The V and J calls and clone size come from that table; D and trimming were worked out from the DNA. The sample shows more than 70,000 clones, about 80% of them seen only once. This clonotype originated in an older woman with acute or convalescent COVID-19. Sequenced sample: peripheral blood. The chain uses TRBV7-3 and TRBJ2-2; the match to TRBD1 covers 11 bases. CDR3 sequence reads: CASSPTGGTGGGELFF. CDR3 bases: TGTGCCAGCAGCCCAACAGGAGGGACAGGGGGCGGGGAGCTGTTTTTT.